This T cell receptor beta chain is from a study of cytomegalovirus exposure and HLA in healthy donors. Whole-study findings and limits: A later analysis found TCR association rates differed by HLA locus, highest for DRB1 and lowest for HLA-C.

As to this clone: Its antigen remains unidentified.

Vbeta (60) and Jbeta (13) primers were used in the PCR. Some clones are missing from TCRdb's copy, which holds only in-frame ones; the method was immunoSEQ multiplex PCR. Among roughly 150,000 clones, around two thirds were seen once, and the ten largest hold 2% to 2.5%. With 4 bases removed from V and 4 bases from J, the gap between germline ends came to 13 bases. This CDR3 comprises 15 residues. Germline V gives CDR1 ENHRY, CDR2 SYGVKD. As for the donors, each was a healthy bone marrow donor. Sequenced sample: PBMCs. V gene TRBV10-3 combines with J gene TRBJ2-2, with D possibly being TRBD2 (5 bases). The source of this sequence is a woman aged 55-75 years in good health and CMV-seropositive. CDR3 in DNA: TGTGCCATCAGTGTTGGACTTGAAGGCACCGGGGAGCTGTTTTTT. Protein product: CAISVGLEGTGELFF.